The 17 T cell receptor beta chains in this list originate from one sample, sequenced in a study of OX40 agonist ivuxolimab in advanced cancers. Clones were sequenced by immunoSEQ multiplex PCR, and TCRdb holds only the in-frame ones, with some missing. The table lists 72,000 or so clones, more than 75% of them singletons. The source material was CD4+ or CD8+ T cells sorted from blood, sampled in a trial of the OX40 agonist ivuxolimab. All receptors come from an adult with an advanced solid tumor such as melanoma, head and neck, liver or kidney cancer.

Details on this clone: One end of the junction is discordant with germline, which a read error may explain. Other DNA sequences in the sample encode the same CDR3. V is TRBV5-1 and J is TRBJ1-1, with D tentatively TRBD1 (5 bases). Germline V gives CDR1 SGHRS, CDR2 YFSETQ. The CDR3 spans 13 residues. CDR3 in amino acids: CASSSPGKTEAFF. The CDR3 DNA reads TGCGCCAGCAGCTCGCCAGGGAAGACTGAGGCTTTCTTT.

The CDR3 region has the DNA TGTGCCAGCAGTTTCCCACCTATTGAGACCCAGTACTTC. Amino acid sequence: CASSFPPIETQYF. J is TRBJ2-5 and V is TRBV28, with D hard to call. CDR1 and CDR2 from the germline V gene are MDHEN and SYDVKM. The CDR3 spans 13 residues. The V gene lost 3 bases and the J gene lost 5 bases, with 10 bases spanning the gap.

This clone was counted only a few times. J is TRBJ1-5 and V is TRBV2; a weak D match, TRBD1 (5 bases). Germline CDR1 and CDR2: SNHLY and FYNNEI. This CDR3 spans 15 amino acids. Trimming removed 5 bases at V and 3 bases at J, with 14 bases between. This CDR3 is CASSWGGGANQPQHF. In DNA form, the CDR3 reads TGTGCCAGCAGTTGGGGGGGAGGGGCCAATCAGCCCCAGCATTTT.

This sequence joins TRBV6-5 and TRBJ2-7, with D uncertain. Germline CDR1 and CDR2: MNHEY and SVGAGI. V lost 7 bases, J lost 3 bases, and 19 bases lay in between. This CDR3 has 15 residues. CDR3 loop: CASTPTMYENYEQYF. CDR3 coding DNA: TGTGCCAGCACTCCGACCATGTACGAAAACTACGAGCAGTACTTC.

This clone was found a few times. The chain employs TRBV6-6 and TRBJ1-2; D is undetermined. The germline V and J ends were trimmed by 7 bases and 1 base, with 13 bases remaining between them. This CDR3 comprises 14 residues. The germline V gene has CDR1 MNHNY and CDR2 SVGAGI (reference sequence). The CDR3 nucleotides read TGTGCCAGCAACCAACCAGAATATAACTATGGCTACACCTTC. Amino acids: CASNQPEYNYGYTF.

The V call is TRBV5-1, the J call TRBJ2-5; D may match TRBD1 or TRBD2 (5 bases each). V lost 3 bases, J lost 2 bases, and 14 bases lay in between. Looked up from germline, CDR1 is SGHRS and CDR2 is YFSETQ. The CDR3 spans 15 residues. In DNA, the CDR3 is TGCGCCAGCAGCTCCGGGACCAACCTTCAAGAGACCCAGTACTTC. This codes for CASSSGTNLQETQYF. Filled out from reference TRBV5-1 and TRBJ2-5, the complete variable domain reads KAGVTQTPRYLIKTRGQQVTLSCSPISGHRSVSWYQQTPGQGLQFLFEYFSETQRNKGNFPGRFSGRQFSNSRSEMNVSTLELGDSALYLCASSSGTNLQETQYFGPGTRLLVL.

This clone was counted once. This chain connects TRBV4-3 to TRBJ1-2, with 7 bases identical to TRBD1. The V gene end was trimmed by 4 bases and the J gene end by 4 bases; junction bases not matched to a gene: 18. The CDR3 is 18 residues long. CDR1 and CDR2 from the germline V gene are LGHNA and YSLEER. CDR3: CASSPDLLGTEMSYGYTF. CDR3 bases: TGCGCCAGCAGCCCCGACCTATTAGGGACAGAAATGAGCTATGGCTACACCTTC.

CDR3 residues: CASSRDRGPYEQYF. The CDR3 bases are TGTGCCAGCTCCCGGGACAGGGGGCCTTACGAGCAGTACTTC. This rearrangement joins TRBV18 to TRBJ2-7; 12 nucleotides agree with TRBD1. V dropped 6 bases and J dropped 4; count of bases not matched to a gene: 4. The CDR3 runs 14 residues. The germline V gene has CDR1 KGHSH and CDR2 LQKENI.

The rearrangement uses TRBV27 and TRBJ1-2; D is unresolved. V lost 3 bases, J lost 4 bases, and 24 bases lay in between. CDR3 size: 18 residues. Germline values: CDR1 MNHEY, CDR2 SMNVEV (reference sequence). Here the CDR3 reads CASSFSPIIWGAPYGYTF. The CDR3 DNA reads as TGTGCCAGCAGTTTTAGCCCCATTATTTGGGGTGCTCCCTATGGCTACACCTTC.

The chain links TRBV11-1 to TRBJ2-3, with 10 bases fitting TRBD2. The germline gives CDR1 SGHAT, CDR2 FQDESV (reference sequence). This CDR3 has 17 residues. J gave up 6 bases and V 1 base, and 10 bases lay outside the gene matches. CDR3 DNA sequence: TGTGCCAGCAGCTTAGTATCGAGCGGGAGGGCCAGGGATACGCAGTATTTT. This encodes CASSLVSSGRARDTQYF.

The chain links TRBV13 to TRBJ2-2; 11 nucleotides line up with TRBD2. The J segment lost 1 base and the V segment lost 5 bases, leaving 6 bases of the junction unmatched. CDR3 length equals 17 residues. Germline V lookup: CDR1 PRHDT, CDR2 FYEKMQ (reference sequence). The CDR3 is CASSRGLAEVNTGELFF. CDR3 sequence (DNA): TGTGCCAGCAGCCGGGGACTAGCGGAGGTGAACACCGGGGAGCTGTTTTTT.

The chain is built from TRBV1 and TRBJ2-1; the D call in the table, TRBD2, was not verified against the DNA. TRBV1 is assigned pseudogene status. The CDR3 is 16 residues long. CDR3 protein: CTSSQKGLAGGNEQFF. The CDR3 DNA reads TGCACCAGCAGCCAGAAGGGACTAGCGGGGGGCAATGAGCAGTTCTTC.

The CDR3 sequence is CASSLRGTVLEQFF. The CDR3 DNA reads as TGTGCCAGCAGCTTACGCGGGACCGTCCTTGAGCAGTTCTTC. The chain joins TRBV11-2 to TRBJ2-1, with D perhaps TRBD2 (6 bases). V dropped 2 bases and J dropped 9 bases, with 14 bases sitting between them. This CDR3 comprises 14 residues. The germline V gene encodes CDR1 SGHAT and CDR2 FQNNGV.

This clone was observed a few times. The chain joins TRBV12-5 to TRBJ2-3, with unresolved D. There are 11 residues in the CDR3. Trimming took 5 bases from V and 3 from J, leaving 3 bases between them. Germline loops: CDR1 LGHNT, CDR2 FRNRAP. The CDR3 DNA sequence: TGTGCTAGTGGTGTAACAGATACGCAGTATTTT. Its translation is CASGVTDTQYF. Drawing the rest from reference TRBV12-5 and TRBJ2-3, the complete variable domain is DARVTQTPRHKVTEMGQEVTMRCQPILGHNTVFWYRQTMMQGLELLAYFRNRAPLDDSGMPKDRFSAEMPDATLATLKIQPSEPRDSAVYFCASGVTDTQYFGPGTRLTVL.

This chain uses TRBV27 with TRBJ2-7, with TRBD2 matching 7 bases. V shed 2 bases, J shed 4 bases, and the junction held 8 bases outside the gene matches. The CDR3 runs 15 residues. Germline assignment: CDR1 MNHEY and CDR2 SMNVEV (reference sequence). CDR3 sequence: CASSLREGHWYEQYF. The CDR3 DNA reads TGTGCCAGCAGTTTAAGGGAGGGCCATTGGTACGAGCAGTACTTC.

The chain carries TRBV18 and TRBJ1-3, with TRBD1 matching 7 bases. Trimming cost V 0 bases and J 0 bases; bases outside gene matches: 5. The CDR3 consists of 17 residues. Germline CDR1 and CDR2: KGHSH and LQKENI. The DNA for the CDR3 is TGTGCCAGCTCACCACCGGGACAGAAAATCTCTGGAAACACCATATATTTT. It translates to CASSPPGQKISGNTIYF.

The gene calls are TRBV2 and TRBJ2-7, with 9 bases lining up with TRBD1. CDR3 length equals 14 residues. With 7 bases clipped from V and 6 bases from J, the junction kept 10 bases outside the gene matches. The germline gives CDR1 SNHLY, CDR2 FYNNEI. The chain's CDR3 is CASKPTGGGSEQYF. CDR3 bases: TGTGCCAGCAAACCGACAGGGGGGGGATCCGAGCAGTACTTC.